The 21 T cell receptor beta chains reported below all come from one sample, sequenced in a study of radiotherapy plus CTLA-4 blockade in lung cancer. Clones were read by immunoSEQ multiplex PCR, and TCRdb kept only the in-frame ones, dropping some. The sample carries some 15,000 clones, around three quarters recorded once. Here the sequenced sample was peripheral blood, taken from a patient treated with radiotherapy plus ipilimumab. Receptors were obtained from a human donor with non-small cell lung cancer whose response to radiotherapy plus ipilimumab could not be evaluated.

This clone was seen more than once but under ten times. The chain uses TRBV6-1 and TRBJ2-1, with 11 positions matching TRBD1. The V segment lost 6 bases and the J segment 8 bases; nucleotides outside the gene matches: 9. Germline values: CDR1 MNHNS, CDR2 SASEGT. This CDR3 comprises 15 residues. The CDR3 region has the DNA TGTGCCAGCAGGGACGGGACAGGGGGGGTCGATGAGCAGTTCTTC. This codes for CASRDGTGGVDEQFF.

The genes are TRBV11-2 and TRBJ1-3; D not resolved. V was clipped by 5 bases and J by 0 bases, with 8 bases between them. Per the germline V gene, CDR1 is SGHAT and CDR2 is FQNNGV. The CDR3 contains 14 residues. Here the CDR3 reads CASSPTASGNTIYF. CDR3 coding DNA: TGTGCCAGCAGCCCTACAGCCTCTGGAAACACCATATATTTT.

This chain connects TRBV18 to TRBJ2-4, with 7 bases aligning to TRBD1. V dropped 6 bases and J dropped 3; count of bases not matched to a gene: 8. The CDR3 is 15 residues long. CDR1 KGHSH and CDR2 LQKENI come from the germline V gene. CDR3 residues: CASSRAGGGKNIQYF. The CDR3 DNA reads as TGTGCCAGCTCCCGAGCAGGGGGTGGCAAAAACATTCAGTACTTC.

This chain connects TRBV6-4 to TRBJ2-2; TRBD1 is a possible D gene (6 bases). Trimming took 8 bases from V and 7 from J, leaving 17 bases between them. From germline, CDR1 is MRHNA and CDR2 SNTAGT. The CDR3 covers 14 residues. The DNA of the CDR3 is TGTGCCAGCTCCGAGGGGGTTTCTGGCGGGGAGCTGTTTTTT. The encoded protein is CASSEGVSGGELFF.

The rearrangement uses TRBV5-6 and TRBJ1-5; perhaps TRBD1 as D (5 bases). Germline-derived CDR1 and CDR2 are SGHDT and YYEEEE. The CDR3 is 16 residues long. With 4 bases removed from V and 0 bases from J, the gap between germline ends came to 14 bases. The CDR3: CASSGGTPDSNQPQHF. CDR3 nucleotide sequence: TGTGCCAGCAGCGGCGGGACCCCCGATAGCAATCAGCCCCAGCATTTT.

The V call is TRBV18, the J call TRBJ1-2; possibly TRBD1 for D (5 bases). The CDR3 runs 12 residues. V was shortened by 3 bases and J by 6 bases, with 8 bases between the two germline ends. Germline-derived CDR1 and CDR2 are KGHSH and LQKENI. The CDR3 here is CASSPPGNGYTF. DNA of the CDR3: TGTGCCAGCTCACCCCCAGGGAATGGCTACACCTTC.

The J gene is TRBJ2-5, the V gene TRBV29-1, with 8 bases lining up with TRBD1. This CDR3 contains 15 residues. The J segment lost 4 bases and the V segment lost 5 bases, leaving 12 bases of the junction unmatched. Germline values: CDR1 SQVTM, CDR2 ANQGSEA. The CDR3 loop reads CSVLGQGASPETQYF. DNA for the CDR3: TGCAGCGTTTTGGGGCAGGGGGCGTCCCCAGAGACCCAGTACTTC.

The CDR3 DNA reads as TGTGCCAGCAGCCAAGGTTTAGCGGGAGGGAGCTCCTACAATGAGCAGTTCTTC. Protein: CASSQGLAGGSSYNEQFF. The chain has TRBV4-2 and TRBJ2-1; 11 nucleotides line up with TRBD2. This CDR3 is built from 18 residues. Losses at the gene ends were 1 base for V and 0 bases for J; bases not matched to a gene: 5. Germline V gene data show CDR1 as LGHNA and CDR2 as YNFKEQ.

The chain combines TRBV5-1 with TRBJ1-2; unclear D gene. Germline V gene sequence: CDR1 SGHRS, CDR2 YFSETQ. Deletions cut 1 base from V and 2 bases from J, with 9 bases between. CDR3 size: 14 residues. The CDR3 here is CASSLTSGNYGYTF. Written as DNA, the CDR3 is TGCGCCAGCAGCTTGACGAGCGGGAACTATGGCTACACCTTC.

This rearrangement joins TRBV7-3 to TRBJ1-2, with 7 bases fitting TRBD1. The CDR3 covers 13 residues. Looked up from germline, CDR1 is SGHTA and CDR2 is FQGTGA. V was pared by 5 bases and J by 5 bases, with 5 bases of the junction left unmatched. The DNA for the CDR3 is TGTGCCAGCAGCCCGGGACAGAAATATGGCTACACCTTC. Residues: CASSPGQKYGYTF.

The rearrangement uses TRBV27 and TRBJ1-5; 8 bases are shared with TRBD1. In germline, CDR1 is MNHEY, CDR2 SMNVEV (reference sequence). CDR3 length equals 14 residues. V shed 6 bases and J 3 bases; nucleotides not matched to a gene: 4. The DNA of the CDR3 is TGTGCCAGCAGCCCGGGACAGGTCAATCAGCCCCAGCATTTT. Encoded protein: CASSPGQVNQPQHF.

V gene TRBV7-2 combines with J gene TRBJ2-4, with 9 bases identical to TRBD1. V trimming: 4 bases; J trimming: 8 bases; junction bases outside the gene matches: 18. This CDR3 comprises 18 residues. CDR1 and CDR2 (germline): SGHTA, FQGNSA. CDR3 amino acids: CASSSLPNVQGARDIQYF. DNA for the CDR3: TGTGCCAGCAGCTCCTTACCCAACGTACAGGGGGCAAGGGACATTCAGTACTTC.

The chain employs TRBV5-1 and TRBJ2-5; D unresolved. Germline assignment: CDR1 SGHRS and CDR2 YFSETQ. Trimming pared 0 bases from V and 5 bases from J, leaving 14 bases between. There are 15 residues in the CDR3. The CDR3 loop is CASSLGPVRMETQYF. CDR3 DNA: TGCGCCAGCAGCTTGGGGCCAGTTCGAATGGAGACCCAGTACTTC.

The chain links TRBV18 to TRBJ2-3; D unresolved. The germline V gene has CDR1 KGHSH and CDR2 LQKENI. Trimming shortened V by 0 bases and J by 7 bases, and 5 bases separated the two germline ends. The CDR3 is 12 residues long. The DNA of the CDR3 is TGTGCCAGCTCACCACCGTACAATACGCAGTATTTT. As protein: CASSPPYNTQYF.

In DNA form, the CDR3 reads TGTGCCAGCAGTGACACAGATACTTCGAGCTCCTATAATTCACCCCTCCACTTT. This encodes CASSDTDTSSSYNSPLHF. V usage is TRBV2 and J usage is TRBJ1-6; D is ambiguous. From germline, CDR1 is SNHLY and CDR2 FYNNEI. The CDR3 is made up of 18 amino acids. Trimming removed 3 bases at V and 0 bases at J, with 15 bases between.

The chain joins TRBV4-3 to TRBJ2-2; D is perhaps TRBD1 (6 bases). This CDR3 spans 16 amino acids. V lost 0 bases to trimming and J lost 11 bases, with 19 bases between them. Germline assignment: CDR1 LGHNA and CDR2 YSLEER. This chain's CDR3 is CASSQDLLTGFGELFF. The CDR3 DNA follows: TGCGCCAGCAGCCAAGATCTTCTAACAGGGTTCGGCGAGCTGTTTTTT.

V is TRBV6-1 and J is TRBJ2-2; TRBD1 is a possible D gene (6 bases). This CDR3 contains 14 residues. The germline V and J ends were trimmed by 5 bases and 4 bases, with 11 bases remaining between them. Germline CDR1 reads MNHNS; CDR2 reads SASEGT. CDR3 bases: TGTGCCAGCAGTACCCGGACAGCCACCGGGGAGCTGTTTTTT. It encodes CASSTRTATGELFF.

CDR3: CASLFTGMHEKLFF. The CDR3 DNA reads TGTGCCAGCCTCTTTACAGGGATGCATGAAAAACTGTTTTTT. The chain uses TRBV6-1 and TRBJ1-4; a possible D gene is TRBD1 (6 bases). CDR1 and CDR2 (germline): MNHNS, SASEGT. The V end was cut by 8 bases, the J end by 6 bases, with 16 bases between. This CDR3 is 14 amino acids long.

V gene TRBV7-8 combines with J gene TRBJ1-1, with D tentatively TRBD1 (5 bases). CDR1 is SGHVS and CDR2 is FQNEAQ in the germline V gene. The CDR3 is 14 residues long. With 2 bases removed from V and 1 base from J, the gap between germline ends came to 8 bases. The CDR3 spells CASSLSGGNTEAFF. CDR3 sequence (DNA): TGTGCCAGCAGCTTATCCGGGGGGAACACTGAAGCTTTCTTT.

The chain links TRBV5-1 to TRBJ2-7; D not certain. V lost 3 bases to trimming and J lost 7 bases, with 8 bases between them. CDR1 is SGHRS, CDR2 YFSETQ, per germline. CDR3 length equals 11 residues. Here the CDR3 DNA reads TGCGCCAGCAGCTCCCTCCGGGAGCAGTACTTC. Translated, it gives CASSSLREQYF.

The chain employs TRBV7-8 and TRBJ2-7; 7 positions agree with TRBD1. The length of the CDR3 is 16 residues. V shed 1 base, J shed 3 bases, and the junction held 9 bases outside the gene matches. Germline CDR1 SGHVS, CDR2 FQNEAQ. Here the CDR3 reads CASSLDTGEGLYEQYF. DNA for the CDR3: TGTGCCAGCAGCTTAGATACAGGGGAAGGGCTCTACGAGCAGTACTTC.